This section outlines one T cell receptor (beta chain) sequence together with its context. The antigen is not known. The sample originates from a study of cytomegalovirus exposure and HLA in healthy donors. Study outcomes and limitations: Investigators reported over 150 TCR beta chains as tied to cytomegalovirus.

The PCR contained 60 Vbeta and 13 Jbeta primers. The method was immunoSEQ multiplex PCR; TCRdb's version includes in-frame clones alone and lacks a portion of them. Here the sample spans 95,000 to 110,000 clones, around 61% being singletons. The TCR was taken from a woman aged 45-65 years in good health and CMV-seronegative. The sequencing input was PBMCs.

CDR3 protein: CASSLRTAGANVLTF. CDR3 DNA: TGTGCCAGCAGTCTCAGGACTGCTGGGGCCAACGTCCTGACTTTC. The rearrangement links TRBV27 to TRBJ2-6; D perhaps matches TRBD2 (5 bases). The germline CDR1 and CDR2 sequences are MNHEY and SMNVEV (reference sequence). The CDR3 loop spans 15 amino acids. The V end was cut by 5 bases, the J end by 2 bases, with 10 bases between.